This entry lists 11 T cell receptor beta chains sequenced from one sample in a study of shared clonotypes between healthy human individuals. Produced via immunoSEQ multiplex PCR; TCRdb's table is partial and in-frame only. The sample shows over a million clones, about 80% of them seen only once. Sequencing used memory CD4+ T cells from PBMCs. Sample subset: CD45RA-negative fraction. All receptors derive from a man aged 18 to 29 in good health. Some clones in this sample may be carry-over from other donors' samples.

This clone was observed once. The chain recombines TRBV28 with TRBJ1-2; maybe TRBD1 (5 bases). V was clipped by 5 bases and J by 4 bases, with 11 bases between them. Germline V CDR1 and CDR2: MDHEN, SYDVKM. This CDR3 region has 13 residues. DNA for the CDR3: TGTGCCAGCAGTCTCGGGGGAAGCTATGGCTACACCTTC. This translates into CASSLGGSYGYTF.

This rearrangement joins TRBV28 to TRBJ1-1, with D unresolved. CDR1 and CDR2 from the germline V gene are MDHEN and SYDVKM. Trimming pared 3 bases from V and 9 bases from J, leaving 11 bases between. This CDR3 has 12 amino acids. For the CDR3, the DNA is TGTGCCAGCAGTTTTTCTGCAACACAAGCTTTCTTT. Translating it yields CASSFSATQAFF.

This chain connects TRBV5-6 to TRBJ2-2; D is undetermined. CDR1 SGHDT and CDR2 YYEEEE come from the germline V gene. The CDR3 extends over 13 amino acids. The V end lost 1 base, the J end lost 3 bases, and 4 bases lay between the germline ends. The CDR3 coding sequence is TGTGCCAGCAGCTTGTCGTACACCGGGGAGCTGTTTTTT. This encodes CASSLSYTGELFF.

The CDR3 bases are TGCACCAGCAGCCAAGCTAGCGGGAGGGCGGGGGAGACCCAGTACTTC. Protein: CTSSQASGRAGETQYF. The J gene is TRBJ2-5, the V gene TRBV1; the table gives TRBD2 as D, unverified against the DNA. TRBV1 is labeled a pseudogene. The length of the CDR3 is 16 residues.

The rearrangement links TRBV5-1 to TRBJ2-2; 7 nucleotides agree with TRBD1. Trimming cost V 4 bases and J 7 bases; bases outside gene matches: 7. Germline CDR1 SGHRS, CDR2 YFSETQ. The CDR3 has 14 amino acids. The DNA for the CDR3 is TGCGCCAGCAGCGCAAGACAGGGAAACGGGGAGCTGTTTTTT. This translates into CASSARQGNGELFF.

This clone has only a few counts. This sequence joins TRBV11-2 and TRBJ2-7, with D tentatively TRBD1 (5 bases). Germline V gene sequence: CDR1 SGHAT, CDR2 FQNNGV. Trimming took 1 base from V and 3 from J, leaving 13 bases between them. The CDR3 is made up of 15 amino acids. CDR3 coding DNA: TGTGCCAGCAGCTTAGCTACAGGAGCCAGCTACGAGCAGTACTTC. Translating gives CASSLATGASYEQYF. The full variable domain, with the rest looked up from reference TRBV11-2 and TRBJ2-7, is EAGVAQSPRYKIIEKRQSVAFWCNPISGHATLYWYQQILGQGPKLLIQFQNNGVVDDSQLPKDRFSAERLKGVDSTLKIQPAKLEDSAVYLCASSLATGASYEQYFGPGTRLTVT.

V is TRBV5-1 and J is TRBJ2-5; TRBD1 is a possible D gene (6 bases). The CDR3 is 16 residues long. Trimming pared 1 base from V and 5 bases from J, leaving 18 bases between. CDR1 is SGHRS and CDR2 is YFSETQ in the germline V gene. CDR3 DNA: TGCGCCAGCAGCTTGTTCCTGGCAGGGGCGGAGGAGACCCAGTACTTC. This sequence encodes CASSLFLAGAEETQYF.

V gene TRBV27 combines with J gene TRBJ2-2; the D gene is possibly TRBD2 (5 bases). This CDR3 has 12 amino acids. Germline V lookup: CDR1 MNHEY, CDR2 SMNVEV (reference sequence). Trimming took off 5 bases at V and 5 bases at J, with 6 bases between the two ends. For the CDR3, the DNA is TGTGCCAGCAGTACGGGGACCGGGGAGCTGTTTTTT. Amino acid sequence: CASSTGTGELFF.

The rearrangement links TRBV10-2 to TRBJ1-5; D unresolved. The CDR3 covers 15 residues. Germline V gene lookup returns CDR1 WSHSY and CDR2 SAAADI. Trimming cost V 3 bases and J 4 bases, with 13 bases left between them. CDR3 nucleotides: TGCGCCAGCAGTGAAAGTGGTCGGGAGAATCAGCCCCAGCATTTT. It is translated as CASSESGRENQPQHF.

This chain uses TRBV2 with TRBJ2-2; 7 positions agree with TRBD1. Trimming at V came to 4 bases and at J to 4 bases, leaving 9 bases not matched to a gene. This CDR3 region has 16 residues. CDR1 is SNHLY and CDR2 is FYNNEI in the germline V gene. The DNA of the CDR3 is TGTGCCAGCAGTGGACAGGGTAGGGCGAGCACCGGGGAGCTGTTTTTT. Amino acids: CASSGQGRASTGELFF.

The chain is built from TRBV4-2 and TRBJ1-1; no clear D. Per the germline V gene, CDR1 is LGHNA and CDR2 is YNFKEQ. V was pared by 4 bases and J by 1 base, with 22 bases between. CDR3 length equals 18 residues. Here the CDR3 DNA reads TGTGCCAGCAGCCTCCGGGCCGCTCGGGGTTACCCGAACACTGAAGCTTTCTTT. This sequence encodes CASSLRAARGYPNTEAFF.